Following are 24 T cell receptor beta chains from one sample sequenced in a study of blood T cell repertoires in COVID-19. Measured with immunoSEQ multiplex PCR; TCRdb has only the in-frame clones, and not every one. This sample has under 300,000 clones, with around 81% found just once. Sequencing was carried out using peripheral blood. Every receptor here comes from a man aged 25 to 40 who had recovered from COVID-19.

This chain uses TRBV28 with TRBJ2-6; D is uncertain. The germline gives CDR1 MDHEN, CDR2 SYDVKM. The V gene lost 1 base and the J gene lost 0 bases, with 10 bases spanning the gap. CDR3 length equals 17 residues. The CDR3 loop is CASSLYPAASGANVLTF. CDR3 DNA sequence: TGTGCCAGCAGTTTATATCCCGCGGCCTCTGGGGCCAACGTCCTGACTTTC.

The chain uses TRBV27 and TRBJ2-2, with 8 nucleotides matching TRBD1. CDR3 length: 14 residues. Per the germline V gene, CDR1 is MNHEY and CDR2 is SMNVEV (reference sequence). Trimming cost V 7 bases and J 2 bases; bases outside gene matches: 3. As DNA, the CDR3 is TGTGCCAGCACCACAGGGGGAAACACCGGGGAGCTGTTTTTT. Translated: CASTTGGNTGELFF.

The chain combines TRBV5-8 with TRBJ1-1; 8 bases agree with TRBD1. The CDR3 sequence is 13 residues long. Looked up from germline, CDR1 is SGHTS and CDR2 is YDEGEE. The V segment lost 7 bases and the J segment 3 bases; nucleotides outside the gene matches: 5. CDR3 bases: TGTGCCAGCCCAGGGGGCGCATACACTGAAGCTTTCTTT. Protein: CASPGGAYTEAFF.

This clone is medium-sized (0.01 to 0.1%) in the sample. This chain links TRBV6-4 with TRBJ2-3; 9 positions agree with TRBD2. Germline CDR1 MRHNA, CDR2 SNTAGT. CDR3 length equals 14 residues. V lost 2 bases, J lost 5 bases, and 2 bases stayed unmatched. The CDR3 is CASSDSGGQDTQYF. The CDR3 DNA reads TGTGCCAGCAGTGACAGCGGGGGGCAAGATACGCAGTATTTT.

The chain is built from TRBV5-6 and TRBJ2-7, with 7 bases identical to TRBD2. CDR3 length: 14 amino acids. With V trimmed by 5 bases and J by 4 bases, 9 bases remained unmatched. Germline-derived CDR1 and CDR2 are SGHDT and YYEEEE. The CDR3 reads CASSSAGEGYEQYF. CDR3 DNA sequence: TGTGCCAGCAGTTCCGCGGGGGAGGGTTACGAGCAGTACTTC.

This clone has only one observation. The chain employs TRBV5-6 and TRBJ2-1; TRBD2 matches at 11 bases. Germline assignment: CDR1 SGHDT and CDR2 YYEEEE. V shed 1 base and J 0 bases; nucleotides not matched to a gene: 0. The CDR3 extends over 16 amino acids. CDR3 bases: TGTGCCAGCAGCTTGACTAGCGGGAGCTCCTACAATGAGCAGTTCTTC. It specifies CASSLTSGSSYNEQFF.

The chain employs TRBV28 and TRBJ1-5; no clear D gene. Germline V gives CDR1 MDHEN, CDR2 SYDVKM. The CDR3 consists of 15 residues. The V end lost 3 bases, the J end lost 2 bases, and 11 bases lay between the germline ends. The CDR3 DNA sequence: TGTGCCAGCAGTTTCGTGAGGATAGGCAATCAGCCCCAGCATTTT. This codes for CASSFVRIGNQPQHF.

CDR3 bases: TGTGCCAGCAGACGACCCGGGGGGCAGGGAGATGAAAAACTGTTTTTT. It translates to CASRRPGGQGDEKLFF. The chain is built from TRBV6-6 and TRBJ1-4; D may be TRBD1 (6 bases). This CDR3 comprises 16 residues. Germline CDR1 and CDR2: MNHNY and SVGAGI (reference sequence). Trimming cost V 6 bases and J 6 bases, with 20 bases left between them.

The rearrangement joins TRBV6-5 to TRBJ2-2, with TRBD1 matching 7 bases. Unmatched junction bases numbered 6, after V lost 6 bases and J lost 5 bases. Germline V gene data show CDR1 as MNHEY and CDR2 as SVGAGI. The CDR3 totals 14 residues. CDR3 in DNA: TGTGCCAGCAGATCCGGGACAGATACCGGGGAGCTGTTTTTT. Protein product: CASRSGTDTGELFF.

J is TRBJ2-5 and V is TRBV13; TRBD2 aligns across 14 bases. J lost 5 bases, V lost 5 bases, and 13 bases had no gene match. Germline V gene data show CDR1 as PRHDT and CDR2 as FYEKMQ (reference sequence). The CDR3 covers 18 residues. The CDR3 nucleotides are TGTGCCAGCAGCGCCAGACTAGCGGGGGGGCCGATACGGGAGACCCAGTACTTC. As protein: CASSARLAGGPIRETQYF.

V and J are TRBV5-4 and TRBJ2-2; perhaps TRBD1 as D (6 bases). The CDR3 is 16 residues long. The germline CDR1 and CDR2 sequences are SGHNT and YYREEE (reference sequence). Trimming cost V 5 bases and J 2 bases, with 16 bases left between them. The CDR3 is CASRKAGVLNTGELFF. The CDR3 DNA reads as TGTGCCAGCAGGAAGGCAGGGGTCCTTAACACCGGGGAGCTGTTTTTT.

The J gene is TRBJ2-7, the V gene TRBV6-5, with D maybe TRBD2 (6 bases). The CDR3 extends over 15 amino acids. In germline, CDR1 is MNHEY, CDR2 SVGAGI. Trimming took off 7 bases at V and 2 bases at J, with 18 bases between the two ends. The DNA of the CDR3 is TGTGCCAGCACCGGAGACGGGAGCAGGGCCTACGAGCAGTACGTC. Translating gives CASTGDGSRAYEQYV.

The genes are TRBV11-1 and TRBJ2-7; the match to TRBD2 covers 7 bases. The CDR3 spans 16 residues. Germline V CDR1 and CDR2: SGHAT, FQDESV (reference sequence). V lost 2 bases to trimming and J lost 5 bases; unmatched junction nucleotides: 12. CDR3 loop: CASSLYSQRGRDEQYF. The CDR3 nucleotides are TGTGCCAGCAGCTTATACTCCCAGCGGGGAAGGGACGAGCAGTACTTC.

The chain employs TRBV6-5 and TRBJ2-7, with unresolved D. CDR3 length equals 14 residues. The germline gives CDR1 MNHEY, CDR2 SVGAGI. V lost 6 bases and J 5 bases, leaving 17 bases between the germline ends. The DNA for the CDR3 is TGTGCCAGCAGCACAAGAGACAAATCCGACGAGCAGTACGTC. Its protein is CASSTRDKSDEQYV.

The V and J genes are TRBV25-1 and TRBJ2-3; 9 bases align to TRBD2. The length of the CDR3 is 16 residues. Trimming took 4 bases from V and 3 from J; bases not matched to a gene: 8. Germline V CDR1 and CDR2: MGHDK, SYGVNS. CDR3 in amino acids: CASSGSSGVWTDTQYF. The CDR3 DNA reads as TGTGCCAGCAGTGGGTCTAGCGGGGTTTGGACAGATACGCAGTATTTT. The complete variable domain, with remaining parts taken from reference TRBV25-1 and TRBJ2-3, reads EADIYQTPRYLVIGTGKKITLECSQTMGHDKMYWYQQDPGMELHLIHYSYGVNSTEKGDLSSESTVSRIRTEHFPLTLESARPSHTSQYLCASSGSSGVWTDTQYFGPGTRLTVL.

The rearrangement uses TRBV20-1 and TRBJ2-2; D not certain. In germline, CDR1 is DFQATT, CDR2 SNEGSKA (reference sequence). Trimming removed 4 bases at V and 4 bases at J, with 4 bases between. The CDR3 is 11 amino acids. CDR3 DNA sequence: TGCAGTGCTAAAGCCACCGGGGAGCTGTTTTTT. Translated, it gives CSAKATGELFF.

This chain uses TRBV7-9 with TRBJ2-1; no definite D call. V shed 3 bases and J shed 3 bases, with 12 bases lying between them. Per germline, CDR1 SEHNR and CDR2 FQNEAQ (reference sequence). The CDR3 consists of 15 residues. The CDR3 loop reads CASSFRQVIYNEQFF. The CDR3 DNA follows: TGTGCCAGCAGCTTTCGGCAGGTTATCTACAATGAGCAGTTCTTC. The full variable domain, completed using reference TRBV7-9 and TRBJ2-1, is DTGVSQNPRHKITKRGQNVTFRCDPISEHNRLYWYRQTLGQGPEFLTYFQNEAQLEKSRLLSDRFSAERPKGSFSTLEIQRTEQGDSAMYLCASSFRQVIYNEQFFGPGTRLTVL.

The chain recombines TRBV6-4 with TRBJ1-2, with 7 bases identical to TRBD1. The CDR3 covers 17 residues. Losses at the gene ends were 7 bases for V and 8 bases for J; bases not matched to a gene: 22. Looked up from germline, CDR1 is MRHNA and CDR2 is SNTAGT. The CDR3 here is CASILTRGPIIANGYTF. The CDR3 nucleotides read TGTGCCAGCATTTTAACGAGGGGGCCCATTATAGCTAACGGCTACACCTTC.

Concerning this clone itself: The junction differs from germline at one of its ends, possibly a read error. The chain has TRBV12-3 or TRBV12-4 and TRBJ2-7; maybe TRBD1 (6 bases). CDR3 length: 9 amino acids. The CDR3 DNA follows: TGTGCCAGCAGTTGGGACAACCGATTC. Protein sequence: CASSWDNRF.

J is TRBJ2-2 and V is TRBV2, with D possibly being TRBD1 (7 bases). Trimming left V 6 bases short and J 6 bases short, with 20 bases between. Germline CDR1 reads SNHLY; CDR2 reads FYNNEI. The CDR3 is 16 amino acids. For the CDR3, the DNA is TGTGCCAGCAGGCCCTTCAGGGGGGCTGGGGCCGGGGAGCTGTTTTTT. Translating gives CASRPFRGAGAGELFF.

The chain's CDR3 is CSAPVNTEAFF. In DNA form, the CDR3 reads TGCAGTGCTCCGGTTAACACTGAAGCTTTCTTT. The chain links TRBV20-1 to TRBJ1-1; D is unclear. With 5 bases removed from V and 2 bases from J, the gap between germline ends came to 6 bases. This CDR3 is 11 amino acids long. The germline gives CDR1 DFQATT, CDR2 SNEGSKA (reference sequence).

V gene TRBV20-1 combines with J gene TRBJ2-7, with TRBD1 identical over 9 bases. The CDR3 consists of 13 residues. J lost 9 bases, V lost 3 bases, and 9 bases had no gene match. The germline V gene has CDR1 DFQATT and CDR2 SNEGSKA (reference sequence). The CDR3 spells CSASPDRGSWQYF. The CDR3 DNA reads TGCAGTGCTAGTCCCGACAGGGGGTCGTGGCAGTACTTC.

This rearrangement joins TRBV5-1 to TRBJ2-3; 9 bases are a match to TRBD1. This CDR3 has 15 residues. V lost 6 bases to trimming and J lost 6 bases; unmatched junction nucleotides: 11. Germline CDR1 SGHRS, CDR2 YFSETQ. CDR3 residues: CASTGGTGPWDTQYF. The CDR3 DNA is TGCGCCAGCACAGGAGGGACAGGGCCATGGGATACGCAGTATTTT.

The V and J genes are TRBV19 and TRBJ1-1; TRBD1 matches at 8 bases. The CDR3 is made up of 12 amino acids. CDR1 is LNHDA and CDR2 is SQIVND in the germline V gene (reference sequence). After removal of 5 bases from V and 8 bases from J, the junction contained 4 bases not matched to a gene. The CDR3 sequence is CASSPRDREAFF. Here the CDR3 DNA reads TGTGCCAGTAGTCCTCGGGACAGGGAAGCTTTCTTT. Combining the CDR3 with reference TRBV19 and TRBJ1-1 gives the whole variable domain DGGITQSPKYLFRKEGQNVTLSCEQNLNHDAMYWYRQDPGQGLRLIYYSQIVNDFQKGDIAEGYSVSREKKESFPLTVTSAQKNPTAFYLCASSPRDREAFFGQGTRLTVV.